Included here is one T cell receptor beta chain sequence, with context. Antigen specificity is unknown. PCR amplification relied on 60 Vbeta primers (plus 13 Jbeta primers). Profiling relied on immunoSEQ multiplex PCR, and the TCRdb table lists in-frame clones only, not all of them. Of fewer than 95,000 clones detected, approximately 83% appear once; the ten largest clones hold about 3.1%. The data stem from a study of cytomegalovirus exposure and HLA in healthy donors. Study-wide points: With later analysis, a missense DCLRE1C variant became linked to TCR beta V- and J-gene trimming. CMV serostatus was the sole immune exposure information available. A list of around 160 TCR beta chains associated with cytomegalovirus was given. Previous analysis showed most TCR beta V segments were productive about 87% or about 30% of the time.

V lost 1 base, J lost 3 bases, and 9 bases lay in between. The CDR3 runs 14 residues. Looked up from germline, CDR1 is SGHTA and CDR2 is FQGNSA. Sequenced: PBMCs. This chain uses TRBV7-2 with TRBJ1-1; D gene unclear. This TCR was recovered from a man in his forties in good health and CMV-seronegative. CDR3 DNA sequence: TGTGCCAGCAGCTTAGTAGGCGCGGACACTGAAGCTTTCTTT. This codes for CASSLVGADTEAFF.